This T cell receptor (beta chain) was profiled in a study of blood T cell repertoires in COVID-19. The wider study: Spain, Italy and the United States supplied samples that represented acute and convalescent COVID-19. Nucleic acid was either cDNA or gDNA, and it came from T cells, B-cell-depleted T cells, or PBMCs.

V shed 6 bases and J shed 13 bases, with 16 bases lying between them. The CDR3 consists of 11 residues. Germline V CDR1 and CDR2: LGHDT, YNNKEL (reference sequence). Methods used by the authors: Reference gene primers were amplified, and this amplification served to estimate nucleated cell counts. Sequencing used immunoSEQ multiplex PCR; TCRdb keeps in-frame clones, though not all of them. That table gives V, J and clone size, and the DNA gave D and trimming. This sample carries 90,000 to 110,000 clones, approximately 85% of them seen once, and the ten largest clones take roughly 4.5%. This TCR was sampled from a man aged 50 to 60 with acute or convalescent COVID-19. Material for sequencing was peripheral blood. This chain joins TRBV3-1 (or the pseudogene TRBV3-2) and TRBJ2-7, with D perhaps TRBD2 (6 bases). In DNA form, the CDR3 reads TGTGCCAGCAGAGGAACGGGAGAATACTACTTC. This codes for CASRGTGEYYF.